Detailed here is one TCR beta chain. This CDR3 is built from 15 residues. Germline CDR1 is ENHRY and CDR2 is SYGVKD. The V end lost 3 bases, the J end lost 0 bases, and 8 bases lay between the germline ends. This sample stems from a study of T cell changes during pregnancy in multiple sclerosis. Profiled with immunoSEQ multiplex PCR; TCRdb holds only in-frame clones, not every one. This sample has tens of thousands of clones; approximately 90% occur once, and the top ten carry 0.8% to 0.95%. The material sequenced was peripheral blood, taken before pregnancy. V is TRBV10-3 and J is TRBJ2-2, with D perhaps TRBD1 (5 bases). The sequence came from a female donor with multiple sclerosis, enrolled in a pregnancy study. The DNA for the CDR3 is TGTGCCATCAGTGACGAGACAGCGAACACCGGGGAGCTGTTTTTT. It translates to CAISDETANTGELFF.